This TCR beta chain is from a study of blood T cell repertoires in COVID-19. The wider study: Collection of acute and convalescent COVID-19 samples took place in the United States, Italy and Spain. From T cells, B-cell-depleted T cells, or PBMCs came the material, which was cDNA or gDNA.

Trimming left V 5 bases short and J 5 bases short, with 12 bases between. The CDR3 sequence is 13 residues long. Per the original methods: Cell counts per sample came from amplifying reference gene primers. Here immunoSEQ multiplex PCR was the method, and the copy in TCRdb shows in-frame clones only, minus some. V, J and clone size derive from that table, while D and trimming were established from the DNA sequence. The sample holds approximately 280,000 clones, roughly 85% seen once. Sequencing used peripheral blood. This chain links TRBV12-3 or TRBV12-4 with TRBJ1-2, with a possible D match to TRBD1 (5 bases). This TCR derives from a woman in her 70s with acute or convalescent COVID-19. CDR3 protein: CASSAGGSYGYTF. In DNA, the CDR3 is TGTGCCAGCAGTGCGGGGGGGAGTTATGGCTACACCTTC.